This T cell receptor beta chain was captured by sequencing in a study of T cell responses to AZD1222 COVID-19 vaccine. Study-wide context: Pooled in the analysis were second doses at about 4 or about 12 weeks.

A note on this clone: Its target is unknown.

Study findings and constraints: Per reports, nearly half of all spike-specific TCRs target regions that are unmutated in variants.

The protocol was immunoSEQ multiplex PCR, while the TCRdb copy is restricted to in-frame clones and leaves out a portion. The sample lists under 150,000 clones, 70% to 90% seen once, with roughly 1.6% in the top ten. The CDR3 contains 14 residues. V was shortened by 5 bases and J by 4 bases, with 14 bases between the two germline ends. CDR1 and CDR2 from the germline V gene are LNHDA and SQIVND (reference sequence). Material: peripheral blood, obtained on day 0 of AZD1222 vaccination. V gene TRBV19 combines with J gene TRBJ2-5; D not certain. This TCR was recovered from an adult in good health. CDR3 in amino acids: CASSDGPGIETQYF. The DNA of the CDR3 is TGTGCCAGTAGTGACGGGCCAGGAATAGAGACCCAGTACTTC.